This T cell receptor beta chain was observed in a study of graft-versus-host responses after intestinal transplantation. Turning to this clone: Its specificity is not known.

Germline CDR1 is SGHRS and CDR2 is YFSETQ. This CDR3 comprises 16 residues. V shed 4 bases, J shed 0 bases, and the junction held 7 bases outside the gene matches. Generated by immunoSEQ multiplex PCR, the TCRdb table keeps only in-frame clones and is missing some. The sample records about 31,000 clones, roughly 80% being singletons. The clonotype originates from a human donor who received an intestinal transplant. V and J are TRBV5-1 and TRBJ2-1; 7 bases are shared with TRBD1. The material sequenced was unstimulated CD8+ T cells sorted from spleen or lymph node cells, taken before intestinal transplant. CDR3 sequence reads: CASSKTGASSYNEQFF. As DNA, the CDR3 is TGCGCCAGCAGCAAAACAGGGGCCAGCTCCTACAATGAGCAGTTCTTC.